The subject of this entry is one T cell receptor (beta chain). The sample is drawn from a study of OX40 agonist ivuxolimab in advanced cancers. Profiling relied on immunoSEQ multiplex PCR, and the TCRdb table lists in-frame clones only, not all of them. The sample lists about 42,000 clones; roughly 88% were seen once. The CDR3 has 15 residues. Germline loops: CDR1 LGHNA, CDR2 YNFKEQ. The J segment lost 5 bases and the V segment lost 1 base, leaving 3 bases of the junction unmatched. The material was CD4+ or CD8+ T cells sorted from blood, obtained in a trial of the OX40 agonist ivuxolimab. The J gene is TRBJ2-5, the V gene TRBV4-2; 11 bases are shared with TRBD1. The TCR originated in an adult with an advanced solid tumor such as melanoma, head and neck, liver or kidney cancer. This chain's CDR3 is CASSQGTGGGETQYF. Here the CDR3 DNA reads TGTGCCAGCAGCCAAGGGACAGGGGGCGGGGAGACCCAGTACTTC.